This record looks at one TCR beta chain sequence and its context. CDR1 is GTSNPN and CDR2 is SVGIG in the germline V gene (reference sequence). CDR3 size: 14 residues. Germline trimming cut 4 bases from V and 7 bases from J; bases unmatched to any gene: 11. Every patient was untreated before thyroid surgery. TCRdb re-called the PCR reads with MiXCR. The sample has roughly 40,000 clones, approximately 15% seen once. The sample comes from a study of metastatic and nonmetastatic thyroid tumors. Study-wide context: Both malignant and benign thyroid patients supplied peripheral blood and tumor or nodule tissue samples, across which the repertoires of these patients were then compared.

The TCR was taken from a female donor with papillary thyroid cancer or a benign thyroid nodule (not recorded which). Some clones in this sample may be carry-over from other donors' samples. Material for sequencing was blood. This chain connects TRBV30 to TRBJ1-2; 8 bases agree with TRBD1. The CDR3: CAWKPRDRQGGYTF. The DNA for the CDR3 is TGTGCCTGGAAGCCTCGGGACAGGCAGGGTGGCTACACCTTC.